This TCR beta chain was identified during a study of blood T cell repertoires in COVID-19. Data came from immunoSEQ multiplex PCR; TCRdb stores just in-frame clones and leaves some out. The sample shows roughly 150,000 clones, about 88% of them seen only once. Sample: peripheral blood. The sequence was collected from a woman over 75 with acute or convalescent COVID-19.

CDR3 DNA sequence: TGTGCCAGCAGTCAACAAAAGATGACAGGGGGCTCTGGAAACACCATATATTTT. Encoded protein: CASSQQKMTGGSGNTIYF. The V call is TRBV6-6, the J call TRBJ1-3, with TRBD1 matching 9 bases. This CDR3 is 18 amino acids long. Germline loops: CDR1 MNHNY, CDR2 SVGAGI (reference sequence). Losses at the gene ends were 5 bases for V and 0 bases for J; bases not matched to a gene: 11.